These T cell receptor beta chains were read from a single sample in a study of Tregs in tolerant kidney transplant recipients. Assay: immunoSEQ multiplex PCR; the TCRdb copy retains only in-frame clones and omits some. The sample consists of over 50,000 clones, 70% to 90% of them appearing once. The source was Tregs from blood, collected before the transplant. The origin of the receptors is a human donor who received a combined kidney and bone marrow transplant. Both conserved end residues are part of each CDR3. Fields, in order: J gene, clone size, D gene, CDR3 length, V gene, CDR3 DNA, CDR3 protein. The D gene is left open where the match is weak. Clone size appears in some rows only: once, few, many, or a class for an expanded clone.

>TRBJ2-7|NA|NA|13|TRBV7-2
TGTGCCAGCAGCTTAGGTGGAGGGTTCGAGCAGTACTTC
CASSLGGGFEQYF
>TRBJ2-7|NA|NA|14|TRBV2
TGTGCCAGCAGTGTGACTGACCTCTCCTACGAGCAGTACTTC
CASSVTDLSYEQYF
>TRBJ1-1|NA|NA|13|TRBV2
TGTGCCAGCACGCGGACACCGAACACTGAAGCTTTCTTT
CASTRTPNTEAFF
>TRBJ2-3|once|NA|12|TRBV6-1
TGTGCCAGTGGCCCTAGCACAGATACGCAGTATTTT
CASGPSTDTQYF
>TRBJ2-2|NA|TRBD2|17|TRBV5-5
TGTGCCAGCAGATTTCGAGAAGCGGGGTCCAACACCGGGGAGCTGTTTTTT
CASRFREAGSNTGELFF
>TRBJ1-1|few|NA|15|TRBV9
TGTGCCAGCAGCGCTAGGGGGATTGGTGGCACTGAAGCTTTCTTT
CASSARGIGGTEAFF
>TRBJ2-5|once|TRBD1|14|TRBV5-1
TGCGCCAGCAGCCCTGGGACAGCCCAAGAGACCCAGTACTTC
CASSPGTAQETQYF
>TRBJ2-3|NA|TRBD2|16|TRBV5-6
TGTGCCAGCAGCTTCGGGACTAGCGGGAGGCGAGATACGCAGTATTTT
CASSFGTSGRRDTQYF
>TRBJ2-7|NA|TRBD1|15|TRBV7-9
TGTGCCAGCAGCTCGCTCGGGACAGGTCTCCACGAGCAGTACTTC
CASSSLGTGLHEQYF
>TRBJ2-2|NA|NA|16|TRBV10-3
TGTGCCATCAGTGAGTCCGGAGCAGCGAACACCGGGGAGCTGTTTTTT
CAISESGAANTGELFF
>TRBJ2-3|NA|NA|15|TRBV6-6
TGTGCCAGCAAGCCCTTCGGGGGAGGCACAGATACGCAGTATTTT
CASKPFGGGTDTQYF